This paragraph covers one TCR beta chain sequence. Its antigen remains unknown. The data were taken from a study of blood T cells in healthy people across ages. Findings of the study overall: More naive CD4+ cells and higher diversity marked long-lived donors relative to aged donors.

Isolation of PBMCs gave at least 6.5 million cells per sample. Trimming left V 1 base short and J 3 bases short, with 15 bases between. The CDR3 runs to 16 residues. The germline V gene encodes CDR1 SGDLS and CDR2 YYNGEE. Through a sample-barcoded 5' primer and a J-beta primer mix, a second PCR was run for roughly 6 to 12 cycles. TCRdb redid the calling of the 5' RACE reads with MiXCR, one entry per CDR3 protein. The table records 1.2 million to 1.5 million distinct CDR3 sequences, roughly 60% of them present only once. This clonotype was obtained from a man younger than 30 in good health. The J gene is TRBJ2-3, the V gene TRBV9, with D possibly TRBD1 on 6 matching bases. The specimen was blood. This CDR3 reads CASSVTSGVGTDTQYF. DNA of the CDR3: TGTGCCAGCAGCGTAACCTCAGGGGTAGGAACAGATACGCAGTATTTT.